This T cell receptor beta chain appears in the sequencing data of a study of cytomegalovirus exposure and HLA in healthy donors (dated 2017 in TCRdb). As for the study more broadly: An earlier analysis of some 500 of the donors reported 250 to 300 Gb of sequence data and 100 million to 140 million unique TCR beta sequences from some 180 million T cells. Rather than drawing on any new phenotypic data, the later analysis identified candidate immune exposures from TCR beta sequences and the way those sequences occurred across donors. A later genetic analysis used genome-wide SNP genotypes for about three fifths of the roughly 700 donors, treating that subset as a discovery cohort. Of the 398 genotyped donors, roughly 80% were placed in the genetic ancestry cluster associated with self-reported Caucasian donors. The number of typed donors differed by locus: 629-630 for A, B, C, DRB1 and DQB1; 500 to 550 for DQA1; 606 for DPA1; and about 450 for DPB1. Along with the roughly 700-subject first cohort, a separate validation cohort of 120 different subjects was used. About 300 gigabases of sequencing data and 78 million or so unique TCR sequences were included in an early release covering under 650 HLA-typed donors. A later analysis re-analyzed previously published TCR beta repertoires from 666 donors and added high-resolution HLA genotyping to study TCR occurrence patterns. HLA typing covered class I and class II loci at four-digit resolution. The study combined high-throughput TCR immunosequencing, statistical association of individual TCRs with disease status, and machine learning to predict cytomegalovirus infection status. All discovery cohort repertoires had been generated using a single sequencing platform. In an earlier analysis of 550 to 700 of the donors, high-throughput TCR beta sequencing was used to judge whether each TCR beta V gene segment behaved as functional or pseudogenic. Donor age, sex, ethnicity and CMV serostatus were compiled alongside the repertoire data. The aim of the study was to test whether cataloging public T cell receptors could identify signatures of past pathogen exposure. Five DR-DQ haplotypes were handled as single units for association and clustering because linkage in the cohort was strong. Across 300 to 400 genotyped donors of the cohort, an average of roughly 200,000 unique TCR beta nucleotide sequences per donor were sequenced, and around 20% of those sequences were non-productive. The T cell repertoires of 670 or so subjects were profiled by immunosequencing and related to cytomegalovirus serostatus.

The library was generated by the immunoSEQ multiplex PCR assay. For the multiplex PCR, a mixture combining 60 forward primers for TCR Vbeta segments and 13 reverse primers for TCR Jbeta segments was used. The CDR3 region of rearranged TCR beta genes was amplified from genomic DNA with a multiplex PCR assay. Amplified TCR beta libraries were sequenced as 87-base-pair reads on the Illumina HiSeq System. Regarding the original processing steps: A later analysis tallied around 80 million unique TCR beta chains across the 666 repertoires, and around 12 million of those chains were shared by two or more donors. To remove PCR and sequencing errors, raw reads were error-corrected and collapsed into unique sequences using a nearest-neighbor algorithm that merged closely related sequences. V, D and J gene segments were assigned by aligning CDR3 sequences to IMGT reference sequences. For a sequence to be retained, a match of at least six nucleotides was required to both a V gene segment and a J gene segment. A rearrangement counted as productive if the CDR3 had no stop codons and remained in frame with V and J, and every other rearrangement counted as non-productive. Following IMGT convention, CDR3 was defined as the stretch from the second conserved V-encoded cysteine to the conserved J-encoded phenylalanine. The earlier analysis of fewer than 700 of the donors excluded sequences that lacked an unambiguous match to a single V gene segment. In an earlier analysis of several hundred of the donors, V segments were called functional above 56.7% productive rearrangements and were called segregating when the between-donor standard deviation exceeded 5%. A statistical classification framework was developed to diagnose cytomegalovirus status using the catalog of TCR beta chain sequences. In a later analysis, V and J genes were assigned by comparing TCR nucleotide sequences against IMGT/GENE-DB human TR gene sequences. Using the TCRdist pipeline, a later analysis assigned CDR3 sequences along with most-parsimonious VDJ recombination scenarios. In a later analysis, every TCR beta chain was defined by the combination of its CDR3 amino acid sequence and its V-gene family, and reads without a unique V-gene family were dropped. In a later analysis, 450 to 600 highly shared, low-generation-probability nucleotide sequences were removed to address suspected cross-contamination and a sequencing artifact. A later analysis calculated a clonal expansion index for each public chain from normalized within-repertoire ranks of inferred template counts. Generation probabilities in a later analysis came from a VDJ recombination model fitted to out-of-frame rearrangements, and those results were checked against IGoR. In a later analysis, hypergeometric tests were used to score TCR-TCR, TCR-HLA and TCR-CMV co-occurrence, with a repertoire-size bias correction applied to TCR pairs. False discovery rates were estimated in a later analysis by permuting HLA or CMV assignments 20 times. In a later analysis, co-occurring TCRs were grouped using DBSCAN, with TCRdist sequence similarity added in when clustering inside HLA-allele-positive subsets. Repertoires with fewer than 30,000 or more than 120,000 public chains were left out of co-occurrence clustering, as were about 5 repertoires with anomalous nucleotide sharing. TCRdb provides this immuneACCESS table in a form limited to in-frame rearrangements. Some clones are lacking; in checked studies, under half of them reflect an unresolved V gene, and why the rest are absent is not known. V and J calls and clone size follow that table, whereas D and trimming were derived from the DNA. This sample has around 90,000 clones in its table, and approximately 72% of those were observed once. The ten biggest clones cover 3.3% of the sample.

The cohort consisted of more than 650 healthy bone marrow donors. All cohort members were sampled while nominally healthy, although unrecorded immune exposures were likely present. The donor tested CMV seronegative, placing the donor among the 350 to 400 seronegative members of the cohort. A peripheral blood sample was collected from each donor, and TCR beta sequencing was performed on peripheral blood mononuclear cells. The Qiagen DNeasy Blood Extraction Kit was used to extract genomic DNA from the blood cell samples. As for this clone: Its binding antigen is unknown. Per-base qualities were not stored, and no clone one base away is much larger.

CDR1 KGHSH and CDR2 LQKENI are derived from the germline V gene. The CDR3 contains 17 residues, cysteine and phenylalanine counted. The sequence is cut down to CDR3 DNA, 51 bases in frame from base 1. V gives up 3 bases and J gives up 0 bases, and the segment between their germline ends measures 15 bases. General study outcomes and caveats: Because HLA typing was unavailable for some donors at each locus, only the typed subset was used in association tests. Because the 87-base-pair reads could not distinguish some IMGT-functional V segments, including TRBV6-2 and TRBV6-3, those segments were excluded. According to a later genetic analysis, donors in an Asian-associated ancestry cluster had fewer N-insertions in productive TCRs than the approximately 630-donor mean. According to the authors, the approach could potentially be generalized to other disease states and immunological phenotypes. A further reported finding was that TCR beta sequences accurately predicted the HLA-A and HLA-B alleles for most subjects in the first cohort. Correlated functional status among segregating V segments might be attributable to linkage disequilibrium, but an unknown experimental factor could not be ruled out. The earlier analysis of about 600 of the donors excluded 15 to 20 rarely observed V segments, including chromosome 9 orphons, because counts were too low. Roughly uniform sequencing depth across donors was assumed in presence/absence analyses, although this assumption may not hold. Specific HLA alleles were associated with 16,951 TCR beta sequences at a false discovery rate of 0.05 in a later analysis. A cluster of highly shared sequence variants was judged likely to represent a technical artifact of the sequencing pipeline. An earlier analysis of approximately 500 of the donors showed that most TCR beta V segments appeared in productive rearrangements either about 90% or about 30% of the time, which broadly matched IMGT annotations. In vitro tests confirmed that a few of the cytomegalovirus-associated TCR beta chains recognize cytomegalovirus antigens. The classifier was reported to diagnose cytomegalovirus status with high specificity and sensitivity in both the original cohort and the validation cohort. In this cohort, only TCR beta chains were sequenced, and detectable features were limited by the absence of alpha or paired-chain data. CMV serostatus was the only immune exposure information available for the cohort. V-gene and J-gene trimming of TCR beta chains was associated with a missense DCLRE1C variant in a later genetic analysis, and the association was replicated in an independent cohort. A later analysis found that TCR association rates varied across HLA loci, with DRB1 alleles showing the most associated TCRs and HLA-C alleles the fewest. A later analysis reported that several top co-occurrence clusters appeared linked to parvovirus B19, influenza, CMV and Epstein-Barr virus. Most CMV-associated TCR beta chains appeared to be HLA-restricted in a later analysis, and the HLA associations seemed to be driven largely by CMV exposure. Most TCR sequences were seen in very few donors, while some public TCRs were found in many individuals. In a later analysis, HLA-associated TCR beta chains showed more clonal expansion and lower generation probabilities than non-associated chains that were equally common. A total of fewer than 200 TCR beta chains were listed by the study as associated with cytomegalovirus. Strong co-occurrence of HLA alleles, especially DR and DQ, made assigning TCR associations to individual alleles difficult.

This sequence was found in a middle-aged woman in good health and CMV-seronegative. This chain joins TRBV18 to TRBJ2-4; D gene: possibly TRBD2, on 7 matching bases. Sequenced material: PBMCs. The nucleotide sequence is given as TGTGCCAGCTCACCGGCAGGGAGGGGGTTAGCCAAAAACATTCAGTACTTC. It encodes CASSPAGRGLAKNIQYF.